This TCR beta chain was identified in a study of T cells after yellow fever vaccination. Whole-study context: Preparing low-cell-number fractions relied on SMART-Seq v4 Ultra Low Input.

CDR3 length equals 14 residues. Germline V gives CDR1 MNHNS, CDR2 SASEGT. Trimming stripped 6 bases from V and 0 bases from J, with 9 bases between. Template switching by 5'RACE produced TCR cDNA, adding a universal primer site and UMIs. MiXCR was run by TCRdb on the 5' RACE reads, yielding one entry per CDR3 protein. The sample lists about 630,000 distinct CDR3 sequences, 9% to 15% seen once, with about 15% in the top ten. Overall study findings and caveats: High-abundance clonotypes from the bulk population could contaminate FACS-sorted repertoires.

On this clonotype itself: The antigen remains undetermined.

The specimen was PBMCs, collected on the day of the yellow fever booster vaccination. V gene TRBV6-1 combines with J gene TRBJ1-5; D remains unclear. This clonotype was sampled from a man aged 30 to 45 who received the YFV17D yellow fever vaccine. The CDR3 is CASSPVSSNQPQHF. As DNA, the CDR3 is TGTGCCAGCAGCCCCGTCTCTAGCAATCAGCCCCAGCATTTT.